This TCR beta chain was sequenced during a study of T cell responses to AZD1222 COVID-19 vaccine. Broader study findings: Only a handful of AZD1222 recipients, several in all, had baseline seropositivity.

Trimming took 8 bases from V and 6 from J; bases not matched to a gene: 13. Looked up from germline, CDR1 is MNHEY and CDR2 is SMNVEV (reference sequence). The CDR3 sequence is 15 residues long. To note about this clone: Its antigen is not identified.

Produced via immunoSEQ multiplex PCR; TCRdb's table is partial and in-frame only. The repertoire holds approximately 150,000 clones, approximately 92% seen once, with over 1.5% in the top ten. The TCR sequence derives from an adult in good health. The sample here was peripheral blood, taken on day 0 of AZD1222 vaccination. The chain is built from TRBV27 and TRBJ2-7; 10 bases are shared with TRBD2. The CDR3 sequence: CASRPLAGVLGEQYF. CDR3 in DNA: TGTGCCAGCCGTCCCCTAGCGGGAGTACTGGGCGAGCAGTACTTC.